This T cell receptor (beta chain) comes out of a study of metastatic and nonmetastatic thyroid tumors. Study as a whole: Across blood and tumor or nodule tissue, repertoires from malignant and benign thyroid patients were compared with one another.

On this clone: Its target is unknown.

Each patient went into thyroid surgery without having received any treatment. Study results and limitations: Malignant thyroid tumors reportedly had TCR beta diversity that was significantly higher than in benign nodules, in blood and tumor.

Deletions cut 7 bases from V and 2 bases from J, with 15 bases between. CDR1 MNHNS and CDR2 SASEGT come from the germline V gene. There are 16 residues in the CDR3. TCRdb called clones again from the PCR reads with MiXCR. The sample carries some 20,000 clones, around two fifths recorded once. This rearrangement joins TRBV6-1 to TRBJ2-6; TRBD1 or TRBD2 may be the D gene (5 bases each). Sequenced sample: tumor tissue. This clonotype was obtained from a female donor with papillary thyroid cancer or a benign thyroid nodule (not recorded which). Some clones in this sample may be carry-over from other donors' samples. The CDR3 region is CASTLSGTTGANVLTF. In DNA form, the CDR3 reads TGTGCCAGCACCCTCTCGGGGACGACTGGGGCCAACGTCCTGACTTTC.